This T cell receptor beta chain was documented in a study of T cell repertoires in cytomegalovirus infection. At the level of the study: It can be stated that public TCR beta signatures indicated CMV infection as well as a matching HLA type.

Study-level findings and limits: HLA-C-restricted CMV clonotypes gave the most frequent clonotype in two of eight donors. Of the TCR beta families, the public ones yielded a cumulative frequency that identified carriers of CMV plus the relevant HLA.

In germline, CDR1 is SGHTA, CDR2 FQGNSA. Trimming stripped 0 bases from V and 5 bases from J, with 13 bases between. This CDR3 is 15 amino acids long. This clonotype was found many times. The antigen is not known. TCRdb analysed the reads with MiXCR anew, one entry per CDR3 protein. The repertoire holds 250,000 to 350,000 distinct CDR3 sequences, with more than 20% as singletons. This sequence originates from a human donor in good health (CMV status not recorded). Some clones in this sample may be carry-over from other donors' samples. This chain connects TRBV7-2 to TRBJ1-2; tentatively, D is TRBD1 (5 bases). The sequencing sample was made of PBMCs. CDR3 nucleotides: TGTGCCAGCAGCTTAGCTAAGGGGATATGGTATGGCTACACCTTC. Translated, it gives CASSLAKGIWYGYTF.